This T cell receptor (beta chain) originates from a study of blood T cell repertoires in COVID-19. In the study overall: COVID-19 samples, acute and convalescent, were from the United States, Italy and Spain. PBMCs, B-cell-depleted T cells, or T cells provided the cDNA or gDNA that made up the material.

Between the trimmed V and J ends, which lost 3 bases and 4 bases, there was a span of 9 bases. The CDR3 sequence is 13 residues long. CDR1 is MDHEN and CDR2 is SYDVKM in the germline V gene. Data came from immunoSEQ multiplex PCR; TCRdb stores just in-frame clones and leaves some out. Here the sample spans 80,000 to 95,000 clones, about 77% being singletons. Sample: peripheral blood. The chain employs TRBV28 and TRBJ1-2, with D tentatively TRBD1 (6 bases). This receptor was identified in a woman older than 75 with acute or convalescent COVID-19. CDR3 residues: CASSFGQFYGYTF. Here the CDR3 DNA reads TGTGCCAGCAGTTTTGGACAGTTCTATGGCTACACCTTC.